These 8 T cell receptor beta chains were sequenced from one sample in a study of T cells in localized non-small cell lung cancer. Some clones are missing from TCRdb's copy, which holds only in-frame ones; the method was immunoSEQ multiplex PCR. This table has 20,000 to 30,000 clones, approximately 89% appearing once. This sample comprised peripheral blood, obtained before any cancer treatment. These receptors were obtained from a female donor at least 60 years old with stage II squamous cell lung carcinoma.

The CDR3 region is CASSSLSSPGNTIYF. CDR3 DNA: TGTGCCAGCAGTTCTCTTTCTTCCCCCGGAAACACCATATATTTT. The chain joins TRBV25-1 to TRBJ1-3, with unresolved D. CDR3 length equals 15 residues. Looked up from germline, CDR1 is MGHDK and CDR2 is SYGVNS. With 5 bases removed from V and 4 bases from J, the gap between germline ends came to 15 bases.

This clone was seen a single time. At the DNA level, this CDR3 is encoded by other sequences in the same sample as well. The CDR3 DNA sequence: TGTGCCAGCAGCGTAGGACCCCCCGATACGCAGTATTTT. It is translated as CASSVGPPDTQYF. The J gene is TRBJ2-3, the V gene TRBV9; D is unresolved. The CDR3 is made up of 13 amino acids. Trimming cost V 0 bases and J 6 bases, with 8 bases left between them. CDR1 is SGDLS and CDR2 is YYNGEE in the germline V gene.

The chain carries TRBV7-9 and TRBJ1-1, with D unclear. The CDR3 is 13 amino acids. The V end was cut by 1 base, the J end by 2 bases, with 5 bases between. The germline V gene has CDR1 SEHNR and CDR2 FQNEAQ (reference sequence). The DNA for the CDR3 is TGTGCCAGCAGCTTAGGCTTCAACACTGAAGCTTTCTTT. Protein product: CASSLGFNTEAFF.

The chain recombines TRBV5-1 with TRBJ2-1; the D gene could be TRBD1 or TRBD2 (6 bases each). Trimming cost V 6 bases and J 1 base, with 14 bases left between them. The CDR3 has 15 amino acids. The germline CDR1 and CDR2 sequences are SGHRS and YFSETQ. As DNA, the CDR3 is TGCGCCAGCAAACAGGAGGGGGGTTCCTACAATGAGCAGTTCTTC. This codes for CASKQEGGSYNEQFF.

As regards this clone: A read error is likely, as this CDR3 ends without the conserved phenylalanine or tryptophan. The chain couples TRBV2 to TRBJ2-7; D is perhaps TRBD1 (6 bases). The CDR3 length is 13 residues. From germline, CDR1 is SNHLY and CDR2 FYNNEI. V was cut by 7 bases and J by 4 bases, with 14 bases left in between. CDR3: CASNYRVEYEQYS. The CDR3 nucleotides are TGTGCCAGCAACTACAGGGTCGAGTACGAGCAGTACTCC.

This chain uses TRBV11-2 with TRBJ1-3; no clear D gene. Germline CDR1 SGHAT, CDR2 FQNNGV. V dropped 4 bases and J dropped 7 bases, with 14 bases sitting between them. This CDR3 spans 14 amino acids. The CDR3 nucleotides are TGTGCCAGCAGCTCCCCCGGGCAGGCTAACACCATATATTTT. Translated, it gives CASSSPGQANTIYF.

V is TRBV6-1 and J is TRBJ1-2; 8 nucleotides line up with TRBD1. This CDR3 is built from 13 residues. The V gene's germline CDR1 is MNHNS and CDR2 SASEGT. Germline trimming cut 6 bases from V and 5 bases from J; bases unmatched to any gene: 5. CDR3 region: CASSPGQAYGYTF. Written as DNA, the CDR3 is TGTGCCAGCAGCCCGGGACAGGCATATGGCTACACCTTC.

The V gene is TRBV2, the J gene TRBJ1-1; weak D call: TRBD1 (5 bases). V lost 5 bases, J lost 4 bases, and 17 bases lay in between. The V gene's germline CDR1 is SNHLY and CDR2 FYNNEI. The CDR3 sequence is 15 residues long. The DNA for the CDR3 is TGTGCCAGCAGTCCCCCACCCAGGGCGAGCACTGAAGCTTTCTTT. It specifies CASSPPPRASTEAFF.